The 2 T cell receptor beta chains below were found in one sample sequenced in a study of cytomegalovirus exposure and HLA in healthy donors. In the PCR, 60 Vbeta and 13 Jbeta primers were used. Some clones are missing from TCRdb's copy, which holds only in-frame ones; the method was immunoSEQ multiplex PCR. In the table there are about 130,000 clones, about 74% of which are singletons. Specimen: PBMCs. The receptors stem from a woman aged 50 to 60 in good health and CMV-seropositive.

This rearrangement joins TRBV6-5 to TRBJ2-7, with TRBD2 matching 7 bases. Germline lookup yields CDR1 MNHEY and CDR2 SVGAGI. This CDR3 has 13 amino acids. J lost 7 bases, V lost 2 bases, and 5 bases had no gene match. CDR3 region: CASSYGGVEEQYF. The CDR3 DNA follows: TGTGCCAGCAGTTACGGGGGGGTTGAGGAGCAGTACTTC.

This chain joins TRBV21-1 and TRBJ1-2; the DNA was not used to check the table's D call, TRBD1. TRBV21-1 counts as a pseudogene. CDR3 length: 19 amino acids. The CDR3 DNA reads TGTGCCAGCAGCAAATATATGGTTATCAGGGGAACGTTTACCTATGGCTACACCTTC. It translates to CASSKYMVIRGTFTYGYTF.